This T cell receptor beta chain was retrieved from a study of identical twins. Study-wide points: Models underestimated TCR alpha sharing (out-of-frame) in monozygotic twins.

About this clonotype itself: Its antigen is not known.

The CDR3 runs to 14 residues. The germline V and J ends were trimmed by 4 bases and 5 bases, with 14 bases remaining between them. CDR1 is MNHEY, CDR2 SVGAGI, per germline. TCRdb used MiXCR to reprocess the 5' RACE reads, holding one entry per CDR3 protein. The sample shows hundreds of thousands of distinct CDR3 sequences, 5.5% to 7.5% of them seen only once. What was sequenced was naive T cells sorted from blood. The TCR was taken from a man between 18 and 29 years old in good health. V is TRBV6-5 and J is TRBJ2-5, with a weak D call TRBD2 (6 bases). In DNA, the CDR3 is TGTGCCAGCAGTTCCCCTGGGCGGGGCGAGACCCAGTACTTC. It specifies CASSSPGRGETQYF.